The 27 T cell receptor beta chains below all came from one sample that was sequenced in a study of CD8+ T cells in alopecia areata. RNA was extracted and reverse transcribed into cDNA as the sequencing template. TCRdb keeps only in-frame clones here, not all; method: immunoSEQ multiplex PCR. This table holds a few hundred thousand clones, roughly 69% found once. The starting material was CD4+ T cells sorted from blood, obtained at week 0. The source is a human donor with alopecia areata.

The CDR3 nucleotides read TGTGCCAGCAGCCCGCGGACAGGAGGAAACGATAATTCACCCCTCCACTTT. Residues: CASSPRTGGNDNSPLHF. The chain carries TRBV5-4 and TRBJ1-6; 7 bases line up with TRBD1. From germline, CDR1 is SGHNT and CDR2 YYREEE (reference sequence). This CDR3 is built from 17 residues. The ends lost 4 bases at V and 5 bases at J; junction bases unmatched: 12. Together with reference TRBV5-4 and TRBJ1-6, the CDR3 gives the full variable domain: ETGVTQSPTHLIKTRGQQVTLRCSSQSGHNTVSWYQQALGQGPQFIFQYYREEENGRGNFPPRFSGLQFPNYSSELNVNALELDDSALYLCASSPRTGGNDNSPLHFGNGTRLTVT.

This clone has a single count. V gene TRBV5-5 combines with J gene TRBJ2-5; no firm D call. V was clipped by 4 bases and J by 3 bases, with 10 bases between them. The CDR3 spans 13 residues. Germline loops: CDR1 SGHKS, CDR2 YYEKEE (reference sequence). CDR3 loop: CASSGRWEETQYF. The CDR3, as DNA: TGTGCCAGCAGCGGACGTTGGGAAGAGACCCAGTACTTC. Complete variable domain (other parts from reference TRBV5-5 and TRBJ2-5): DAGVTQSPTHLIKTRGQQVTLRCSPISGHKSVSWYQQVLGQGPQFIFQYYEKEERGRGNFPDRFSARQFPNYSSELNVNALLLGDSALYLCASSGRWEETQYFGPGTRLLVL.

This clone was recorded a few times. This chain's CDR3 is CASSRGEGVIQPQHF. For the CDR3, the DNA is TGTGCCAGCAGCCGGGGCGAGGGGGTGATTCAGCCCCAGCATTTT. The chain links TRBV7-9 to TRBJ1-5; D is possibly TRBD1 (6 bases). Trimming removed 5 bases at V and 6 bases at J, with 17 bases between. Germline assignment: CDR1 SEHNR and CDR2 FQNEAQ (reference sequence). This CDR3 spans 15 amino acids.

A remark on this clone: The CDR3 end shows no conserved phenylalanine or tryptophan, and so a read error is likely. Because the CDR3's place on the DNA is in doubt, the DNA is left out and the CDR3 is given as listed by TCRdb. The chain recombines TRBV11-3 with TRBJ1-4; TRBD1 is the table's D call and was not checked against the DNA. The length of the CDR3 is 9 amino acids, counting both ends. From germline, CDR1 is SGHNT and CDR2 YENEEA. The CDR3 loop is CASSPGSAS.

The rearrangement joins TRBV30 to TRBJ1-2; D unclear. The germline CDR1 and CDR2 sequences are GTSNPN and SVGIG (reference sequence). Trimming left V 4 bases short and J 4 bases short, with 10 bases between. The CDR3 length is 12 residues. The CDR3: CAWKRTVYGYTF. The CDR3 bases are TGTGCCTGGAAGAGGACGGTCTATGGCTACACCTTC.

The V gene is TRBV7-2, the J gene TRBJ2-3, with a possible D match to TRBD2 (7 bases). CDR1 and CDR2 from the germline V gene are SGHTA and FQGNSA. V dropped 0 bases and J dropped 1 base, with 8 bases sitting between them. This CDR3 is built from 15 residues. CDR3 protein: CASSLARGRTDTQYF. CDR3 in DNA: TGTGCCAGCAGCTTAGCGCGGGGGCGCACAGATACGCAGTATTTT.

This clone has more than one count but fewer than ten. The rearrangement uses TRBV30 and TRBJ1-1, with TRBD1 as a possible D gene (6 bases). Germline V CDR1 and CDR2: GTSNPN, SVGIG (reference sequence). This CDR3 has 15 amino acids. The V and J ends lost 3 bases and 4 bases respectively, with 18 bases between them. The CDR3 DNA sequence: TGTGCCTGGAGCACTACAGGGAAGAGATTCACTGAAGCTTTCTTT. Translating gives CAWSTTGKRFTEAFF.

Comments on this clone: Additional DNA sequences in this sample encode the identical CDR3. The J gene is TRBJ2-3, the V gene TRBV5-1, with D hard to call. This CDR3 comprises 13 residues. CDR1 is SGHRS, CDR2 YFSETQ, per germline. The V end was cut by 0 bases, the J end by 0 bases, with 2 bases between. The DNA of the CDR3 is TGCGCCAGCAGCTTGGCCAGCACAGATACGCAGTATTTT. Translation: CASSLASTDTQYF.

The chain is built from TRBV5-6 and TRBJ2-6, with D perhaps given as TRBD1 or TRBD2 (5 bases each). The V gene lost 4 bases and the J gene lost 5 bases, with 10 bases spanning the gap. The V gene's germline CDR1 is SGHDT and CDR2 YYEEEE. The CDR3 covers 14 residues. Here the CDR3 reads CASSPPGRANVLTF. DNA of the CDR3: TGTGCCAGCAGCCCCCCGGGGCGGGCCAACGTCCTGACTTTC.

This rearrangement joins TRBV11-2 to TRBJ2-5, with 12 positions matching TRBD2. This CDR3 has 16 residues. Per germline, CDR1 SGHAT and CDR2 FQNNGV. Trimming at V came to 4 bases and at J to 2 bases, leaving 5 bases not matched to a gene. CDR3 region: CASSSGLAGFQETQYF. The CDR3, as DNA: TGTGCCAGCAGCTCGGGACTAGCGGGTTTTCAAGAGACCCAGTACTTC.

The rearrangement joins TRBV27 to TRBJ1-6; no definite D call. Germline V gene sequence: CDR1 MNHEY, CDR2 SMNVEV (reference sequence). The CDR3 length is 12 residues. The V gene lost 2 bases and the J gene lost 10 bases, with 6 bases spanning the gap. The CDR3 DNA sequence: TGTGCCAGCAGTTTAGGGCAATCACCCCTCCACTTT. The encoded protein is CASSLGQSPLHF.

This chain links TRBV6-5 with TRBJ1-6; the D gene is possibly TRBD1 (5 bases). Per germline, CDR1 MNHEY and CDR2 SVGAGI. The CDR3 loop spans 15 amino acids. The V end was cut by 7 bases, the J end by 8 bases, with 18 bases between. The CDR3 region has the DNA TGTGCCAGCACCTCCGACAGACCGGGGGATTCACCCCTCCACTTT. Translating gives CASTSDRPGDSPLHF.

This clone turned up a few times. This rearrangement joins TRBV15 to TRBJ2-2, with TRBD1 matching over 8 bases. V dropped 0 bases and J dropped 4; count of bases not matched to a gene: 4. Germline V gene lookup returns CDR1 LNHNV and CDR2 YYDKDF (reference sequence). This CDR3 has 16 residues. DNA of the CDR3: TGTGCCACCAGCAGAGATTGGACAGGGACCACCGGGGAGCTGTTTTTT. The encoded protein is CATSRDWTGTTGELFF. Supplemented by reference TRBV15 and TRBJ2-2, the full variable domain reads DAMVIQNPRYQVTQFGKPVTLSCSQTLNHNVMYWYQQKSSQAPKLLFHYYDKDFNNEADTPDNFQSRRPNTSFCFLDIRSPGLGDTAMYLCATSRDWTGTTGELFFGEGSRLTVL.

This chain uses TRBV27 with TRBJ1-2; D ambiguous. The CDR3 totals 11 residues. The V and J ends lost 8 bases and 2 bases respectively, with 6 bases between them. Looked up from germline, CDR1 is MNHEY and CDR2 is SMNVEV (reference sequence). The CDR3 DNA reads as TGTGCCAGCGGGGAGAACTATGGCTACACCTTC. Translating gives CASGENYGYTF.

This clone was found once. This chain joins TRBV7-9 and TRBJ2-5, with D perhaps matching TRBD1 or TRBD2 (5 bases each). The germline V and J ends were trimmed by 1 base and 2 bases, with 11 bases remaining between them. CDR1 is SEHNR, CDR2 FQNEAQ, per germline (reference sequence). The CDR3 totals 15 residues. This CDR3 is CASSLVSGGQETQYF. CDR3 nucleotide sequence: TGTGCCAGCAGCTTAGTATCTGGGGGACAAGAGACCCAGTACTTC.

The CDR3 spells CSVVAGAGYEQYF. CDR3 bases: TGCAGCGTTGTGGCCGGGGCCGGCTACGAGCAGTACTTC. The chain recombines TRBV29-1 with TRBJ2-7; D may match TRBD1 or TRBD2 (5 bases each). CDR1 SQVTM and CDR2 ANQGSEA come from the germline V gene. V lost 4 bases and J lost 3, with 13 bases in between. CDR3 length equals 13 residues.

The chain recombines TRBV6-6 with TRBJ1-4; D remains ambiguous. CDR1 MNHNY and CDR2 SVGAGI come from the germline V gene (reference sequence). The CDR3 contains 16 residues. V was pared by 2 bases and J by 0 bases, with 10 bases between. The CDR3 coding sequence is TGTGCCAGCAGTTACAGTTCTGTTGCAACTAATGAAAAACTGTTTTTT. As protein: CASSYSSVATNEKLFF.

This clone was observed a single time. The chain carries TRBV6-1 and TRBJ2-5, with TRBD1 matching over 10 bases. The ends lost 7 bases at V and 4 bases at J; junction bases unmatched: 6. This CDR3 spans 14 amino acids. Germline CDR1 reads MNHNS; CDR2 reads SASEGT. CDR3 nucleotides: TGTGCCAGCATTCGGACAGGGGGTAGAGAGACCCAGTACTTC. Its protein product is CASIRTGGRETQYF.

The chain uses TRBV7-2 and TRBJ1-1, with no clear D. V was shortened by 6 bases and J by 3 bases, with 5 bases between the two germline ends. Germline V gives CDR1 SGHTA, CDR2 FQGNSA. The CDR3 is made up of 11 amino acids. The CDR3 reads CASSQDTEAFF. The CDR3 region has the DNA TGTGCCAGCAGTCAGGACACTGAAGCTTTCTTT.

The rearrangement links TRBV27 to TRBJ2-1; D might be TRBD1 (5 bases). Germline V gene lookup returns CDR1 MNHEY and CDR2 SMNVEV (reference sequence). The CDR3 length is 15 residues. V lost 8 bases and J lost 1, with 15 bases in between. Here the CDR3 DNA reads TGTGCCAGCTCCTGGCAGGGTGGGTCCTACAATGAGCAGTTCTTC. It is translated as CASSWQGGSYNEQFF.

The chain joins TRBV9 to TRBJ2-5, with 14 bases lining up with TRBD2. Unmatched junction bases numbered 5, after V lost 4 bases and J lost 3 bases. The length of the CDR3 is 16 residues. Germline-derived CDR1 and CDR2 are SGDLS and YYNGEE. The CDR3 nucleotides are TGTGCCAGCAGCCCCTGGGGACTAGCGGGGGAAGAGACCCAGTACTTC. This gives the protein CASSPWGLAGEETQYF.

The V and J genes are TRBV4-1 and TRBJ1-6; D is uncertain. The V and J ends lost 0 bases and 10 bases respectively, with 7 bases between them. Germline V gives CDR1 MGHRA, CDR2 YSYEKL. The CDR3 is 13 residues long. The chain's CDR3 is CASSQDFTSPLHF. As DNA, the CDR3 is TGCGCCAGCAGCCAAGATTTCACCTCACCCCTCCACTTT.

This clone was seen once. The chain carries TRBV7-8 and TRBJ2-1, with 12 bases matching TRBD2. V was clipped by 5 bases and J by 3 bases; unmatched bases: 17. This CDR3 is 20 amino acids long. CDR1 SGHVS and CDR2 FQNEAQ come from the germline V gene. The CDR3 region is CASSTEVLAGGPAGYNEQFF. The CDR3 DNA sequence: TGTGCCAGCAGCACCGAGGTCCTAGCGGGGGGGCCAGCGGGCTACAATGAGCAGTTCTTC. The entire variable domain, with the rest obtained from reference TRBV7-8 and TRBJ2-1, is as follows: GAGVSQSPRYKVAKRGQDVALRCDPISGHVSLFWYQQALGQGPEFLTYFQNEAQLDKSGLPSDRFFAERPEGSVSTLKIQRTQQEDSAVYLCASSTEVLAGGPAGYNEQFFGPGTRLTVL.

The chain employs TRBV19 and TRBJ2-4; 10 nucleotides agree with TRBD1. After removal of 3 bases from V and 2 bases from J, the junction contained 13 bases not matched to a gene. CDR3 length: 19 amino acids. The V gene's germline CDR1 is LNHDA and CDR2 SQIVND (reference sequence). The CDR3 reads CASSITSGTGERTKNIQYF. The CDR3 region has the DNA TGTGCCAGTAGTATTACCTCCGGGACAGGGGAGAGGACCAAAAACATTCAGTACTTC.

The rearrangement joins TRBV10-2 to TRBJ2-6; no firm D call. Germline CDR1 and CDR2: WSHSY and SAAADI. V shed 3 bases and J shed 2 bases, with 11 bases lying between them. This CDR3 contains 16 residues. The CDR3 is CASSDPPGAGANVLTF. For the CDR3, the DNA is TGCGCCAGCAGTGATCCCCCTGGAGCTGGGGCCAACGTCCTGACTTTC.

The V gene is TRBV4-3, the J gene TRBJ1-2; D is unresolved. V lost 0 bases and J lost 6, with 8 bases in between. CDR3 length: 13 amino acids. The germline V gene encodes CDR1 LGHNA and CDR2 YSLEER. The CDR3 DNA follows: TGCGCCAGCAGCCAAGAAGGTTGGGATGGCTACACCTTC. Protein: CASSQEGWDGYTF.

This clone was detected once. The J gene is TRBJ2-3, the V gene TRBV5-1, with 8 nucleotides matching TRBD2. V was clipped by 4 bases and J by 7 bases; unmatched bases: 11. This CDR3 region has 15 residues. Germline V gene data show CDR1 as SGHRS and CDR2 as YFSETQ. The CDR3 DNA reads as TGCGCCAGCAGCGCTAGCGGGTCAGTCGGGAATACGCAGTATTTT. Translation: CASSASGSVGNTQYF.